These 8 T cell receptor beta chains share one sample of origin, sequenced in a study of PD-1 blockade in classical Hodgkin lymphoma. Time point in this sample: cycle 4 day 1 (C4D1), after less than 7 weeks of nivolumab. No patient escaped relapse after autologous stem cell transplantation, and brentuximab vedotin exposure varied. From thawed PBMCs, CD4+ T cells were purified using magnetic negative selection. Clones were read by immunoSEQ multiplex PCR, and TCRdb kept only the in-frame ones, dropping some. The sample has about 28,000 clones, under 80% seen once; the top ten hold about 0.57%. The source material was CD4+ T cells from blood, sampled before the fourth cycle of nivolumab. The receptors derive from a human donor with classical Hodgkin lymphoma.

The rearrangement uses TRBV5-1 and TRBJ1-1; the match to TRBD1 covers 9 bases. Germline CDR1 and CDR2: SGHRS and YFSETQ. This CDR3 has 18 amino acids. Trimming took 1 base from V and 5 from J; bases not matched to a gene: 15. The DNA for the CDR3 is TGCGCCAGCAGCTTGAAGGACAGGGGATGGGGTAGAGGTACTGAAGCTTTCTTT. Translation: CASSLKDRGWGRGTEAFF.

The chain's CDR3 is CASSLTGSSKQYF. Written as DNA, the CDR3 is TGTGCCAGCAGCCTGACAGGAAGCTCGAAGCAGTACTTC. The rearrangement joins TRBV7-2 to TRBJ2-7, with D possibly TRBD1 on 6 matching bases. Looked up from germline, CDR1 is SGHTA and CDR2 is FQGNSA. CDR3 length equals 13 residues. Trimming cost V 5 bases and J 8 bases, with 16 bases left between them.

The chain recombines TRBV19 with TRBJ1-2, with D perhaps matching TRBD1 (5 bases). Per germline, CDR1 LNHDA and CDR2 SQIVND (reference sequence). Trimming removed 9 bases from V and 3 bases from J, with 17 bases in between. The length of the CDR3 is 14 residues. CDR3 bases: TGTGCCAGCAGCCGACAGCCCCGGGACTATGGCTACACCTTC. As protein: CASSRQPRDYGYTF.

The chain uses TRBV6-5 and TRBJ2-7; 7 bases line up with TRBD2. The V gene end was trimmed by 5 bases and the J gene end by 6 bases; junction bases not matched to a gene: 10. Germline CDR1 and CDR2: MNHEY and SVGAGI. The CDR3 runs 14 residues. CDR3 sequence reads: CASSTSGSGGEQYF. CDR3 sequence (DNA): TGTGCCAGCAGTACCTCAGGATCGGGGGGCGAGCAGTACTTC.

This chain links TRBV18 with TRBJ2-7; D remains ambiguous. This CDR3 contains 12 residues. Germline V gene lookup returns CDR1 KGHSH and CDR2 LQKENI. V was clipped by 2 bases and J by 7 bases, with 9 bases between them. The CDR3 loop is CASSPSGGEQYF. The CDR3 coding sequence is TGTGCCAGCTCACCATCGGGTGGGGAGCAGTACTTC. The full variable domain, completed using reference TRBV18 and TRBJ2-7, is NAGVMQNPRHLVRRRGQEARLRCSPMKGHSHVYWYRQLPEEGLKFMVYLQKENIIDESGMPKERFSAEFPKEGPSILRIQQVVRGDSAAYFCASSPSGGEQYFGPGTRLTVT.

CDR3 coding DNA: TGTGCCAGCAGCTTATGGACAGGAGGGGCGCGAGGCTACACCTTC. Translating it yields CASSLWTGGARGYTF. This chain links TRBV5-4 with TRBJ1-2; TRBD1 matches 7 bases. Germline CDR1 is SGHNT and CDR2 is YYREEE (reference sequence). V shed 2 bases, J shed 8 bases, and the junction held 12 bases outside the gene matches. The CDR3 runs to 15 residues.

A few counts support this clone. This chain links TRBV19 with TRBJ2-7; D is perhaps TRBD1 (6 bases). V lost 3 bases, J lost 11 bases, and 8 bases lay in between. The length of the CDR3 is 10 residues. Germline CDR1 is LNHDA and CDR2 is SQIVND (reference sequence). CDR3 in DNA: TGTGCCAGTAGTATCAGGGGTGAGTACTTC. Translating gives CASSIRGEYF. Filled out from reference TRBV19 and TRBJ2-7, the complete variable domain reads DGGITQSPKYLFRKEGQNVTLSCEQNLNHDAMYWYRQDPGQGLRLIYYSQIVNDFQKGDIAEGYSVSREKKESFPLTVTSAQKNPTAFYLCASSIRGEYFGPGTRLTVT.

The chain combines TRBV28 with TRBJ1-4; 8 bases are a match to TRBD1. Per germline, CDR1 MDHEN and CDR2 SYDVKM. The J segment lost 7 bases and the V segment lost 5 bases, leaving 6 bases of the junction unmatched. The CDR3 extends over 14 amino acids. The CDR3 spells CASSIQGGGEKLFF. CDR3 sequence (DNA): TGTGCCAGCAGTATACAGGGGGGAGGTGAAAAACTGTTTTTT.